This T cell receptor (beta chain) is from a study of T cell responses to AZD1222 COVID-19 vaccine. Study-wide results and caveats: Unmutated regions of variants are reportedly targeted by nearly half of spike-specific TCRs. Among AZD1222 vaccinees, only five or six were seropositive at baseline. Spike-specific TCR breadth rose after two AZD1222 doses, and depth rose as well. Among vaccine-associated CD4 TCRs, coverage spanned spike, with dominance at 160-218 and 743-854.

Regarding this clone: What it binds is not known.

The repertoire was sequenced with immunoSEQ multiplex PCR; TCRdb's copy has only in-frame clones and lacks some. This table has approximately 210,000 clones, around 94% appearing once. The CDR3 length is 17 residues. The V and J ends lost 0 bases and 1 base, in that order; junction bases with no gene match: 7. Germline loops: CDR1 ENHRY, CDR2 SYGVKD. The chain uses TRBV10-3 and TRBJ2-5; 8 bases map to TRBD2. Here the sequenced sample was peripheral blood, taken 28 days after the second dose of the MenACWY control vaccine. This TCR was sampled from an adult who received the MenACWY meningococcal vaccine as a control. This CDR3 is CAISESFGLAGQETQYF. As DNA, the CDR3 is TGTGCCATCAGTGAGTCGTTTGGACTAGCAGGCCAAGAGACCCAGTACTTC.